The 8 T cell receptor beta chains below all came from one sample that was sequenced in a study of blood T cell repertoires in COVID-19. Sequencing used immunoSEQ multiplex PCR; TCRdb keeps in-frame clones, though not all of them. The sample lists roughly 100,000 clones, approximately 88% occurring once. Input material: peripheral blood. Source of these receptors: a human donor in a cohort sampled during active COVID-19.

This sequence joins TRBV6-5 and TRBJ1-5; D not resolved. V was clipped by 8 bases and J by 0 bases, with 8 bases between them. The CDR3 length is 13 residues. Germline V gene data show CDR1 as MNHEY and CDR2 as SVGAGI. In nucleotides, the CDR3 is TGTGCCAGCGTAGTTTATAGCAATCAGCCCCAGCATTTT. This gives the protein CASVVYSNQPQHF.

This clone was seen a few times. The rearrangement joins TRBV28 to TRBJ1-1; D is undetermined. V dropped 2 bases and J dropped 4 bases, with 11 bases sitting between them. From germline, CDR1 is MDHEN and CDR2 SYDVKM. The CDR3 extends over 14 amino acids. Here the CDR3 reads CASSLGGLVTEAFF. Here the CDR3 DNA reads TGTGCCAGCAGTTTAGGAGGGTTGGTCACTGAAGCTTTCTTT.

This rearrangement joins TRBV27 to TRBJ2-1, with TRBD1 matching over 8 bases. CDR1 is MNHEY and CDR2 is SMNVEV in the germline V gene (reference sequence). V shed 7 bases, J shed 4 bases, and the junction held 6 bases outside the gene matches. The CDR3 has 14 amino acids. The DNA of the CDR3 is TGTGCCAGCACCAAGGACAGGGCATACAATGAGCAGTTCTTC. Protein: CASTKDRAYNEQFF.

The V call is TRBV21-1, the J call TRBJ2-3; no DNA check was done on the table's D call, TRBD1. TRBV21-1 is a recognized pseudogene. The CDR3 is 15 residues long. CDR3 nucleotide sequence: TGTGCCAGCACCCGGCTAGGGGGCAGGACAGATACGCAGTATTTT. Amino acids: CASTRLGGRTDTQYF.

The rearrangement uses TRBV3-1 (or the pseudogene TRBV3-2) and TRBJ1-1; TRBD1 is a possible D gene (5 bases). CDR3 length: 13 residues. CDR1 and CDR2 (germline): LGHDT, YNNKEL (reference sequence). V was shortened by 5 bases and J by 0 bases, with 7 bases between the two germline ends. CDR3 DNA: TGTGCCAGCAGCAAGACAGTGAACACTGAAGCTTTCTTT. Translation: CASSKTVNTEAFF.

The CDR3 DNA reads as TGTGCCAGCAGCAAAGACGAGGGTGGCAATGAGCAGTTCTTC. Its protein product is CASSKDEGGNEQFF. The chain employs TRBV21-1 and TRBJ2-1; TRBD2, the table's D call, was not compared with the DNA. TRBV21-1 corresponds to a pseudogene. The CDR3 totals 14 residues.

The V and J genes are TRBV4-1 and TRBJ2-2; 11 bases map to TRBD1. CDR1 and CDR2 from the germline V gene are MGHRA and YSYEKL. V lost 1 base, J lost 6 bases, and 4 bases stayed unmatched. This CDR3 has 16 amino acids. In nucleotides, the CDR3 is TGCGCCAGCAGCCAAGTCCCGGGACAGGGGGCCGGGGAGCTGTTTTTT. This encodes CASSQVPGQGAGELFF.

The table lists this clone with a few counts. The chain couples TRBV9 to TRBJ2-5; 7 bases align to TRBD1. Germline trimming cut 3 bases from V and 5 bases from J; bases unmatched to any gene: 7. The germline CDR1 and CDR2 sequences are SGDLS and YYNGEE. CDR3 size: 14 residues. The CDR3 bases are TGTGCCAGCAGCGGACGAACCAGGGGGGAGACCCAGTACTTC. Amino acid sequence: CASSGRTRGETQYF.